This T cell receptor beta chain was recorded in a study of blood T cell repertoires in COVID-19. Study-level background: The analysed material was cDNA or gDNA that came from T cells, B-cell-depleted T cells, or PBMCs.

Assay: immunoSEQ multiplex PCR; the TCRdb copy retains only in-frame clones and omits some. This table holds under 130,000 clones, 85% to 90% found once. This CDR3 is 16 amino acids long. V lost 2 bases, J lost 5 bases, and 13 bases lay in between. Germline V gene sequence: CDR1 LGHDT, CDR2 YNNKEL (reference sequence). The sample consisted of peripheral blood. The TCR was taken from a man aged 50 or older with acute or convalescent COVID-19. This sequence joins TRBV3-1 (or the pseudogene TRBV3-2) and TRBJ1-6; the D is unclear. The CDR3 spells CASSQRPGRDNSPLHF. CDR3 sequence (DNA): TGTGCCAGCAGCCAAAGGCCGGGGAGGGATAATTCACCCCTCCACTTT.